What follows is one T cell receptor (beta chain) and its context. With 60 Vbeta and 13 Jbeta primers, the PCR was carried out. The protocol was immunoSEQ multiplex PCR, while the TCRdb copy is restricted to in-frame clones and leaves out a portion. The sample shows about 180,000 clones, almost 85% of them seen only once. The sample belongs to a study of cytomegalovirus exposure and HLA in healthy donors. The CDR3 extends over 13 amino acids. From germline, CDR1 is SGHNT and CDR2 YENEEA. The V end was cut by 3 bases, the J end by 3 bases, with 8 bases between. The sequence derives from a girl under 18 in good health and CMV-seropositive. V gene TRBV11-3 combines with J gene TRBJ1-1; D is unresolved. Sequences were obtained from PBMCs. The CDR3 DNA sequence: TGTGCCAGCAGCTTGACACAGTACACTGAAGCTTTCTTT. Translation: CASSLTQYTEAFF.